This TCR beta chain was obtained from a study of identical twins (dated by TCRdb to about 2016). About the investigation overall: To test whether fetal clonotypes persist, this study deep-sequenced TCR alpha and beta repertoires from monozygotic twins, from unrelated adults of various ages, and from cord blood. Replicate twin experiments were performed at different times using different library preparation protocols to rule out contamination. The paper's findings and limits, for the study overall: Out-of-frame TCR alpha sequences shared between twins showed an excess of low generation-probability sequences compared with coincidental sharing between unrelated individuals. Abundant cord blood beta clonotypes carried fewer insertions; young adult naive repertoires showed a weaker similar trend, while memory repertoires showed none. In beta out-of-frame sequences, excess twin sharing was weaker, because having fewer shared sequences lowered the signal-to-noise ratio. Zero-insertion analyses could be partly confounded by invariant T cells such as MAIT and iNKT, though diverse VJ usage argued against such confounding for most clonotypes. Recombination models systematically underestimated out-of-frame TCR alpha sharing in monozygotic twins but agreed with sharing between unrelated individuals. Conclusions relied on cross-sectional statistical analysis, since the same donors could not be followed over many years.

Library construction relied on 5' RACE. TCRdb records Illumina HiSeq 2000 as the sequencer. A universal primer binding site was introduced by template switching, and a unique molecular identifier was present in the final cDNA, enabling accurate counting of TCR cDNA molecules. Specific primers in the conserved constant-segment region were used to synthesize first-strand cDNA for TCR alpha and beta chains. To control for contamination, every cDNA library was double barcoded, receiving both a SMART-Mk sample barcode and Illumina barcodes. Two successive PCR steps introduced TruSeq adapter sequences along with Illumina sample barcodes. The Illumina HiSeq platform was used with custom primers to sequence TCR alpha and beta cDNA libraries. On the authors' methods: Unique molecular identifiers were extracted from raw reads with MiGEC, and CDR3 positions were determined with MiXCR. Recombination models were inferred per individual with the repgenHMM and IGoR tools using an EM algorithm. The analysis of shared clonotypes was done with the tcR package in R, with sharing normalized by the product of cloneset sizes. To study raw recombination without the effects of thymic and clonal selection, out-of-frame nonproductive sequences were analyzed. Using fastp trimming at Q25 and MiXCR clonotype assembly, TCRdb reanalyzed the public sequencing data and kept in-frame beta chains. Identical CDR3 proteins give one entry, which carries the most common genes and DNA. The V and J calls were determined by TCRdb, not by the authors. The sample yields 430,000 or so distinct CDR3 sequences; about 24% were counted once. The ten largest clones represent roughly 3% of the sample.

A remark on this clonotype: What antigen it recognizes has not been identified. Nothing much larger sits one base from this clone, and base qualities are not available.

Every donor in the study was a healthy Caucasian. Three pairs of female monozygotic twins, all aged roughly 18 to 29 years, were included in the twin cohort. CD4+ and CD8+ T cell populations were isolated with positive isolation kits from Invitrogen. Spanning cysteine to phenylalanine, the CDR3 consists of 11 amino acids. The only DNA kept is the CDR3, 33 bases in frame from the first base. Reading the germline V gene gives CDR1 SGHRS and CDR2 YFSETQ. V and J are truncated by 7 bases and 6 bases respectively, leaving an intervening sequence of 9 bases. This sample was shared with a second study, whose subject was T cells expressing NK-cell markers. The second study's paper adds: Three sorted T-cell subsets (CD3+CD56+NKG2C+, CD3+CD56+NKG2C- and CD3+CD56-NKG2C+) from several donors had their TCR beta-chain repertoires profiled. Seven of the eight sequenced donors were HCMV-seropositive and one was HCMV-seronegative. To restrict sorting to alphabetaTCR-expressing T cells, an anti-gammadeltaTCR antibody was added in several experiments. For five or six donors, the dominant CD3+CD56+NKG2C+ clonotypes were among the top 10 CD8+ clonotypes and accounted for roughly 1.0-8% of CD8+ T cells. Those dominant clonotypes were again the most abundant among CD3+CD56-NKG2C+ cells in several donors, at about 25-65%. Whether the expanded NKG2C-expressing T cell clones were specific for HCMV antigens remained unclear. All eight donors whose samples were sequenced were randomly selected healthy volunteers, three of them men and five women. HCMV-specific IgG was detected in serum with a commercial ELISA kit to determine HCMV serostatus. MIGEC handled demultiplexing of the reads and grouping by UMI, while MiTCR was used to assemble and quantify clonotypes. To exclude erroneous sequences, any TCR cDNA sequence not supported by at least two reads was discarded. The tcR package was used for downstream repertoire analysis, with clonotypes matched between fractions based on CDR3 nucleotide sequence plus V segment. VDJmatch was used to annotate antigen specificity against VDJdb, with one amino acid substitution in CDR3 permitted.

Sequenced material: CD4+ T cells sorted from blood. This clonotype was sampled from a woman aged 18-29 years in good health. The sequence links TRBV5-1 to TRBJ2-3; TRBD2 is perhaps the D gene, given 6 matching bases. For the CDR3, the sequence is CASRGMDTQYF. The DNA sequence follows: TGCGCCAGCCGGGGGATGGATACGCAGTATTTT.